The TCR beta chain under discussion was sequenced for a study of shared clonotypes between healthy human individuals. In the study overall: The cohort comprised a couple of women and a few men. Their ages spanned 18 to 49 years.

Authors' processing steps: ImmunoSEQ gave junction-only sequences without quality scores, so filtering differed. Libraries were prepared by immunoSEQ multiplex PCR; TCRdb keeps only in-frame clonotypes and omits some of them. V and J calls and clone size are as listed in that table; D and trimming were resolved from the DNA. The data hold 1.4 million or so clones, with approximately 98.5% observed a single time. The CDR3 is made up of 13 amino acids. In germline, CDR1 is ENHRY, CDR2 SYGVKD. Trimming removed 2 bases from V and 2 bases from J, with 7 bases in between. As concerns this clone: No antigen is known for it.

General study points: Generation probabilities were higher for clonotypes shared across all four sorted-subset donors than for unshared ones.

The healthy adult donors were HIV-negative and reported no recent acute infections or vaccinations. The sample comprised naive CD4+ T cells sorted from blood. Subset noted: CD45RA+ positively selected. V usage is TRBV10-3 and J usage is TRBJ2-7; D is unresolved. This TCR was recovered from a man aged 25 to 40 in good health. The chain's CDR3 is CAISENSAYEQYF. CDR3 coding DNA: TGTGCCATCAGTGAGAACAGTGCCTACGAGCAGTACTTC.